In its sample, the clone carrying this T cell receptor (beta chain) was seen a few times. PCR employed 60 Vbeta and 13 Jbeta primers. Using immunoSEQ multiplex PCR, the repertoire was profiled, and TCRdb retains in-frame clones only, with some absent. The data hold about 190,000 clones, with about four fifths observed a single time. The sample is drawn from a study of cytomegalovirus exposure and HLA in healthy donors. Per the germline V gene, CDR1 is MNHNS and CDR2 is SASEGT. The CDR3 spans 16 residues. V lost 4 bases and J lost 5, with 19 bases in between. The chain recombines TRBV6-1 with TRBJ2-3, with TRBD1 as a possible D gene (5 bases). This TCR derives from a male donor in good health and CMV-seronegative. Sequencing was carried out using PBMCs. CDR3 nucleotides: TGTGCCAGCAGTGGGACAATACGGACGACCCAAGATACGCAGTATTTT. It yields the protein CASSGTIRTTQDTQYF.